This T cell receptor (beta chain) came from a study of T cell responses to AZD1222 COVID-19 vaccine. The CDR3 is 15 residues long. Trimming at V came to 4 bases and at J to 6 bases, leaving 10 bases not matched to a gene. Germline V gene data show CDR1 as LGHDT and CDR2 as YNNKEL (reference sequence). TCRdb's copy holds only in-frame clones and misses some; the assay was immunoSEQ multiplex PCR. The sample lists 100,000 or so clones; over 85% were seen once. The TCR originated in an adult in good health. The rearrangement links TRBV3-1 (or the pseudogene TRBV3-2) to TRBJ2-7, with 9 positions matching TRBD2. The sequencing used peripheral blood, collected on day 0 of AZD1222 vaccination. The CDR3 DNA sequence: TGTGCCAGCAGCCGGGACCTTAGCGGGAGTAGCGAGCAGTACTTC. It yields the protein CASSRDLSGSSEQYF.